The sample holds one count of the clone carrying this T cell receptor (beta chain). The record originates from a study of T cell changes during pregnancy in multiple sclerosis. Germline CDR1 and CDR2: SGHNT and YYREEE (reference sequence). V lost 3 bases to trimming and J lost 6 bases, with 13 bases between them. The CDR3 runs 14 residues. The repertoire was sequenced with immunoSEQ multiplex PCR; TCRdb's copy has only in-frame clones and lacks some. The table includes around 26,000 clones, roughly 86% detected once. The chain couples TRBV5-4 to TRBJ2-4, with D possibly matching TRBD1 (6 bases). Sequencing was performed on CD8+ T cells from peripheral blood mononuclear cells, taken in the first trimester of pregnancy. This clonotype was obtained from a female donor in good health, enrolled as a control in a pregnancy study. The CDR3 DNA is TGTGCCAGCAGCTATCCAGACAGGAGAAACATTCAGTACTTC. As protein: CASSYPDRRNIQYF. The full variable domain, in which reference TRBV5-4 and TRBJ2-4 provide the parts outside the CDR3, is ETGVTQSPTHLIKTRGQQVTLRCSSQSGHNTVSWYQQALGQGPQFIFQYYREEENGRGNFPPRFSGLQFPNYSSELNVNALELDDSALYLCASSYPDRRNIQYFGAGTRLSVL.